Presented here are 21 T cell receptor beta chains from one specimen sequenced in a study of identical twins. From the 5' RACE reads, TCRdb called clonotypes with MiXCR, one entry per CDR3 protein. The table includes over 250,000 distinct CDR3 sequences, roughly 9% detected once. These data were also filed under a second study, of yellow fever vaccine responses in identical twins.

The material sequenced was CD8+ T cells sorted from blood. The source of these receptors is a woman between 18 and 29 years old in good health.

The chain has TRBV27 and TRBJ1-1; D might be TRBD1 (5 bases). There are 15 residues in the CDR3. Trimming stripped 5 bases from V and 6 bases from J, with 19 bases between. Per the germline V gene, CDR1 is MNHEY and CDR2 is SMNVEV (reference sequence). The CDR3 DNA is TGTGCCAGCAGTCCCTCTGCCAGGGTTGATTCTGAAGCTTTCTTT. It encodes CASSPSARVDSEAFF.

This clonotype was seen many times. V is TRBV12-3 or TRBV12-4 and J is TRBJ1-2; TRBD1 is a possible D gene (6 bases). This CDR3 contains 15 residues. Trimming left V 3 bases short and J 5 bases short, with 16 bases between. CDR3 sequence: CASSFTTGTPYGYTF. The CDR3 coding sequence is TGTGCCAGCAGTTTTACAACCGGGACACCTTATGGCTACACCTTC.

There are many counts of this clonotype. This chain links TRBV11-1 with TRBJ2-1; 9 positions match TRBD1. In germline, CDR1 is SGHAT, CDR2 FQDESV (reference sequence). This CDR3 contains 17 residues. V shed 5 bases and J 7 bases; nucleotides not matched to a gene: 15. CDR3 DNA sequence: TGTGCCAGCAGCCTAAGGGAGTCGGGGACAGGGTGGAATGAGCAGTTCTTC. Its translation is CASSLRESGTGWNEQFF.

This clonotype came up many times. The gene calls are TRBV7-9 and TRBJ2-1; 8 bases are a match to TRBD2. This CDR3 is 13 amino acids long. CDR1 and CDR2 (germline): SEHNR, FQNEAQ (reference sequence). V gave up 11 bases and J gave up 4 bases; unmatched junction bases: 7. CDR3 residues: CAERERGYNEQFF. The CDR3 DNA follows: TGTGCCGAGAGGGAGCGGGGGTACAATGAGCAGTTCTTC. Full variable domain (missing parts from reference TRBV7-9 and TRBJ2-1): DTGVSQNPRHKITKRGQNVTFRCDPISEHNRLYWYRQTLGQGPEFLTYFQNEAQLEKSRLLSDRFSAERPKGSFSTLEIQRTEQGDSAMYLCAERERGYNEQFFGPGTRLTVL.

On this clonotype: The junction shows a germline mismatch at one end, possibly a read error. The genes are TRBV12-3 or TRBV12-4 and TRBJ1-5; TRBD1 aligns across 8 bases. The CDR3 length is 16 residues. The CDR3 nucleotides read TGTGTCAGCACAGCAGGGGACAGGCCTAGCAATCAGCCCCAGCATTTT. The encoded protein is CVSTAGDRPSNQPQHF.

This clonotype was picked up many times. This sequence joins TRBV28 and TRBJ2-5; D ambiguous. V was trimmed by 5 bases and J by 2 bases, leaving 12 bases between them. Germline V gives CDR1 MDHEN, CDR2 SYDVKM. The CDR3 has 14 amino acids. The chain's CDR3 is CASSPQFGQETQYF. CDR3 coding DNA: TGTGCCAGCAGTCCTCAATTTGGACAAGAGACCCAGTACTTC. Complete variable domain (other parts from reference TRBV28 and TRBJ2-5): DVKVTQSSRYLVKRTGEKVFLECVQDMDHENMFWYRQDPGLGLRLIYFSYDVKMKEKGDIPEGYSVSREKKERFSLILESASTNQTSMYLCASSPQFGQETQYFGPGTRLLVL.

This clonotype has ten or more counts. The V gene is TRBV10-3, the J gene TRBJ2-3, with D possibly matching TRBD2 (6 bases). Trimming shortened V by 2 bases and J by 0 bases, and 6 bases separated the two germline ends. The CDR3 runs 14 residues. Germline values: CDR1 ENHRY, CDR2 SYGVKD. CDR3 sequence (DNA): TGTGCCATCAGTGAGGCGGGGAGCACAGATACGCAGTATTTT. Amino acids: CAISEAGSTDTQYF.

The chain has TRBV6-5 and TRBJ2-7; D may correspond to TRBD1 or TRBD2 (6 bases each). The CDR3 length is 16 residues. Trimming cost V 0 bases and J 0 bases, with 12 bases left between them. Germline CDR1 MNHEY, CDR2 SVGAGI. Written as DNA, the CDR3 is TGTGCCAGCAGTTACTCGCGGGACATCCCCTCCTACGAGCAGTACTTC. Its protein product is CASSYSRDIPSYEQYF.

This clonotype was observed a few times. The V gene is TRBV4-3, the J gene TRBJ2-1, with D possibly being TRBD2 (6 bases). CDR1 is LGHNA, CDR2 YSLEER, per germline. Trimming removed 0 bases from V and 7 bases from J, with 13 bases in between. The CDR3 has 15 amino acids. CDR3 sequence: CASSQEDGRINEQFF. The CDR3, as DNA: TGCGCCAGCAGCCAAGAGGACGGGAGAATAAATGAGCAGTTCTTC.

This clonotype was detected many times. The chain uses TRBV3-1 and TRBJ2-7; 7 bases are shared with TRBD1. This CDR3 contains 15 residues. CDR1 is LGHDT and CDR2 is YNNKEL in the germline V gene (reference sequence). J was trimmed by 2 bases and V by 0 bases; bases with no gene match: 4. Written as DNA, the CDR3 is TGTGCCAGCAGCCAAGAAACACAGGGGACCTACGAGCAGTACTTC. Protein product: CASSQETQGTYEQYF.

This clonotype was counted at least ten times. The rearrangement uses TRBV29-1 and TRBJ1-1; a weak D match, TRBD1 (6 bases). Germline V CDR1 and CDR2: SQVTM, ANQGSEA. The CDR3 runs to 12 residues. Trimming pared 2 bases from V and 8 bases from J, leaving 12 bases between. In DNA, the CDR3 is TGCAGCGTTGAATGGCAGGGGCCCGAAGCTTTCTTT. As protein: CSVEWQGPEAFF.

The CDR3 bases are TGTGCCACCAGTGTGGGAGTTTCGGACAATGAGCAGTTCTTC. It yields the protein CATSVGVSDNEQFF. The V call is TRBV24-1, the J call TRBJ2-1, with D perhaps TRBD2 (5 bases). The ends were cut back, 5 bases at V and 5 bases at J, with 12 bases in the middle. The CDR3 spans 14 residues. The germline CDR1 and CDR2 sequences are KGHDR and SFDVKD.

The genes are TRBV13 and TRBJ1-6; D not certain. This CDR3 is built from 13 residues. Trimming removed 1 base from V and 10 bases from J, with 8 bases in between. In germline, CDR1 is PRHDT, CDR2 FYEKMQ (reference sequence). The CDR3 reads CASSLAAESPLHF. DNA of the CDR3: TGTGCCAGCAGCTTAGCGGCTGAGTCACCCCTCCACTTT.

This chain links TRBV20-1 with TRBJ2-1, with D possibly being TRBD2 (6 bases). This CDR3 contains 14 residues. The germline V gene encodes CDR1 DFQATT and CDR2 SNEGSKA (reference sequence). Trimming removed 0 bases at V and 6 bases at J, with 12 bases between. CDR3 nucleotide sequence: TGCAGTGCTAGAGATGGCGGAGGGCCCAATGAGCAGTTCTTC. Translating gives CSARDGGGPNEQFF.

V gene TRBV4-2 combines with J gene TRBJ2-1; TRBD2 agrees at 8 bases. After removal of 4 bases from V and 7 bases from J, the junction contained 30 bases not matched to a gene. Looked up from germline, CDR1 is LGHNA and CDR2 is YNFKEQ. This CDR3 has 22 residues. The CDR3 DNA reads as TGTGCCAGCAGCCCAACCCACCCTTTGTCGGGAGGGCGCTGGGACCGATTAAATGAGCAGTTCTTC. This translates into CASSPTHPLSGGRWDRLNEQFF.

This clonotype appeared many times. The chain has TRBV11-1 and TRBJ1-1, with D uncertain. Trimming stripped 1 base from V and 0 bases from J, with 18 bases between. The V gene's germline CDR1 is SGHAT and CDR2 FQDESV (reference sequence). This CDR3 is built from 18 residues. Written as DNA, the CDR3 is TGTGCCAGCAGCTTAGAGTCGCTCCTGGTGGGATTGAACACTGAAGCTTTCTTT. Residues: CASSLESLLVGLNTEAFF.

The CDR3 loop reads CASSDSPGPPGPTGELFF. The CDR3 DNA is TGTGCCAGCAGTGACTCCCCGGGACCCCCAGGCCCCACCGGGGAGCTGTTTTTT. The chain uses TRBV6-4 and TRBJ2-2; D is possibly TRBD1 or TRBD2 (5 bases each). The V and J ends lost 0 bases and 4 bases respectively, with 18 bases between them. This CDR3 contains 18 residues. Germline V gene sequence: CDR1 MRHNA, CDR2 SNTAGT.

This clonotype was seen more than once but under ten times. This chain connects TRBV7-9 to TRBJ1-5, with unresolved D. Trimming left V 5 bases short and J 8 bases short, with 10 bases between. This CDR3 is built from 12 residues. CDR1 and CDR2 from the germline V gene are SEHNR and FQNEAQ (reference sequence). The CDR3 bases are TGTGCCAGCAGCCTCGCTGGGGAGCCCCAGCATTTT. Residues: CASSLAGEPQHF.

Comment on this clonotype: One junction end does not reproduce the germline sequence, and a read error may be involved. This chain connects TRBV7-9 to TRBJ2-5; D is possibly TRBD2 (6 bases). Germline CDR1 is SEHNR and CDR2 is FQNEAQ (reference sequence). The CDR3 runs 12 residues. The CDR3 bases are TGTGCCAGCAGCTTAGGCGGACCCCGCGGGGACTTC. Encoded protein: CASSLGGPRGDF.

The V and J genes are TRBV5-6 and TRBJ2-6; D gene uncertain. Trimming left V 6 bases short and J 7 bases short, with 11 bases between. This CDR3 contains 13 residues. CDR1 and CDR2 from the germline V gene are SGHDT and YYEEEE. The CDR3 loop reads CASKTALANVLTF. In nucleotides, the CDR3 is TGTGCCAGCAAGACCGCTCTAGCCAACGTCCTGACTTTC.

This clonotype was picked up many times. CDR3 region: CSCLGTRNEQFF. CDR3 in DNA: TGCAGCTGCCTCGGGACCCGTAATGAGCAGTTCTTC. This chain links TRBV29-1 with TRBJ2-1, with D perhaps given as TRBD1 or TRBD2 (5 bases each). V lost 8 bases to trimming and J lost 7 bases, with 15 bases between them. The CDR3 is made up of 12 amino acids. The germline gives CDR1 SQVTM, CDR2 ANQGSEA.